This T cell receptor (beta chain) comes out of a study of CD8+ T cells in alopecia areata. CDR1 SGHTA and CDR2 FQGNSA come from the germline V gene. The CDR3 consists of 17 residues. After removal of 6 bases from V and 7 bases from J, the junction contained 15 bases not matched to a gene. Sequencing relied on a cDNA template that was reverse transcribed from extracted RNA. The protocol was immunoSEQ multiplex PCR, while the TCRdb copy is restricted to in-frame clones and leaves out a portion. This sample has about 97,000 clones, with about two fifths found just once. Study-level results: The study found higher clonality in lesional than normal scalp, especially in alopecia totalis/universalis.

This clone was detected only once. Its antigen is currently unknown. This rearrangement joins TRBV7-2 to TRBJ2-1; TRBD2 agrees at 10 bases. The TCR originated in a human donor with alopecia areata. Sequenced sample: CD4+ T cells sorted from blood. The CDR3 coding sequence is TGTGCCAGCAGAACAACCTTAAGCGGGAGGGCCAATAATGAGCAGTTCTTC. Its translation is CASRTTLSGRANNEQFF.